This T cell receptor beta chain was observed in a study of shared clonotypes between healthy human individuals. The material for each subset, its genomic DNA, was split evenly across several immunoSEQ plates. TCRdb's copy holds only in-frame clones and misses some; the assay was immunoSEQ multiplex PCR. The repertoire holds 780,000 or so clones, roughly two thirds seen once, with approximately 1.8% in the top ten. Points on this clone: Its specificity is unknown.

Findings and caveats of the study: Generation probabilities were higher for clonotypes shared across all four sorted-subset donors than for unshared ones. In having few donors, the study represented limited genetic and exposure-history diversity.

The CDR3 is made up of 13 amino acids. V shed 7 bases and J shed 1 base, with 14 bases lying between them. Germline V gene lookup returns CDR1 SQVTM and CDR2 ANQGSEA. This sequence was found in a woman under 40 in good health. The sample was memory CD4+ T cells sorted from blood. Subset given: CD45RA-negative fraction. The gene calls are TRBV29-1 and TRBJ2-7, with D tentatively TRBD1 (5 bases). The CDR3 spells CSGLIGVSYEQYF. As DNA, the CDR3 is TGCAGCGGTCTAATAGGGGTTTCCTACGAGCAGTACTTC.